This is a list of T cell receptor beta chains from one sample in a study of beta chain features in type 1 diabetes. Profiled with immunoSEQ multiplex PCR; TCRdb holds only in-frame clones, not every one. The sample contains around 100,000 clones, 28% of which appear only once. Sequencing was carried out using central memory CD4+ T cells from blood. The receptors here all came from a young woman with type 1 diabetes. Each CDR3 is given without its conserved first and last residue.

J gene: TRBJ2-7
V gene: TRBV18
CDR3 protein: ASWGGRSYEQY

J gene: TRBJ2-4
V gene: TRBV6-6
CDR3 protein: ASSYDRFHTQ

J gene: TRBJ2-2
V gene: TRBV7-2
CDR3 protein: ASSFPGLAGAGELF

J gene: TRBJ2-3
V gene: TRBV18
CDR3 protein: ASSPWTSLTDTQY

J gene: TRBJ2-2
V gene: TRBV5-4
CDR3 protein: ASSLDRTGQGELF

J gene: TRBJ1-1
V gene: TRBV18
CDR3 protein: ASSPSRQGSEAF

J gene: TRBJ2-3
V gene: TRBV10-3
CDR3 protein: AISDPVGGASRGTDTQY

J gene: TRBJ2-2
V gene: TRBV11-3
CDR3 protein: ASSLAPSGRNTGELF

J gene: TRBJ1-2
V gene: TRBV27
CDR3 protein: ASSSWQGMDYGYT

J gene: TRBJ2-1
V gene: TRBV2
CDR3 protein: ASSVRGNEQF

J gene: TRBJ2-2
V gene: TRBV9
CDR3 protein: ASTSANTGELF

J gene: TRBJ2-1
V gene: TRBV7-9
CDR3 protein: ATLWGGRQF

J gene: TRBJ2-7
V gene: TRBV5-8
CDR3 protein: ASSPPGTGDHEQY

J gene: TRBJ2-5
V gene: TRBV5-4
CDR3 protein: ASSLGTSGETQY

J gene: TRBJ1-2
V gene: TRBV6-5
CDR3 protein: ASSYGNRANYGYT

J gene: TRBJ1-5
V gene: TRBV9
CDR3 protein: ASSTEPSNQPQH

J gene: TRBJ2-5
V gene: TRBV5-1
CDR3 protein: ASSRQGQETQY

J gene: TRBJ2-3
V gene: TRBV7-9
CDR3 protein: ASSLGPRTGSDTQY

J gene: TRBJ2-3
V gene: TRBV19
CDR3 protein: ASSMVEIGTQY

J gene: TRBJ2-3
V gene: TRBV19
CDR3 protein: ASRRTGGWGTDTQY

J gene: TRBJ2-1
V gene: TRBV21-1
CDR3 protein: ASSKEAGGYNEQF

J gene: TRBJ2-1
V gene: TRBV27
CDR3 protein: ASSLSGYLGNEQF

J gene: TRBJ2-1
V gene: TRBV7-2
CDR3 protein: ASSFRGGAGNEQF

J gene: TRBJ2-3
V gene: TRBV18
CDR3 protein: ASSPQSPSGSTDTQY

J gene: TRBJ2-5
V gene: TRBV7-9
CDR3 protein: ASSPSGLGGGETQY

J gene: TRBJ1-1
V gene: TRBV5-1
CDR3 protein: ASSPGDTNLYVAF

J gene: TRBJ2-5
V gene: TRBV5-1
CDR3 protein: ASSPLIGGRGETQY

J gene: TRBJ1-1
V gene: TRBV18
CDR3 protein: ASSGQGMNTEAF

J gene: TRBJ2-5
V gene: TRBV5-4
CDR3 protein: ASSPGMRGETQY

J gene: TRBJ1-5
V gene: TRBV5-6
CDR3 protein: ASSLAGNQPQH

J gene: TRBJ1-5
V gene: TRBV7-2
CDR3 protein: ASSLFGGQGVNQPQH

J gene: TRBJ2-7
V gene: TRBV14
CDR3 protein: ASSQVTSYEQY

J gene: TRBJ1-2
V gene: TRBV6-5
CDR3 protein: ASSYSEGTVYGYT

J gene: TRBJ2-3
V gene: TRBV2
CDR3 protein: ATAWGLAGEDTQY

J gene: TRBJ1-2
V gene: TRBV5-4
CDR3 protein: ASRGQGALVYGYT

J gene: TRBJ2-7
V gene: TRBV7-2
CDR3 protein: ASSLAADYEQY

J gene: TRBJ1-1
V gene: TRBV2
CDR3 protein: ASSLVREAF

J gene: TRBJ2-3
V gene: TRBV5-1
CDR3 protein: ASSSRGTGGADTQY

J gene: TRBJ1-1
V gene: TRBV6-6
CDR3 protein: ASSRTGTEAF

J gene: TRBJ1-2
V gene: TRBV6-5
CDR3 protein: ASSYSNRGRDYGYT

J gene: TRBJ2-2
V gene: TRBV25-1
CDR3 protein: ASSADRGELF

J gene: TRBJ2-2
V gene: TRBV14
CDR3 protein: ASSQMLAGGGELF

J gene: TRBJ2-5
V gene: TRBV4-3
CDR3 protein: ASSQAGIQETQY

J gene: TRBJ2-1
V gene: TRBV15
CDR3 protein: ATSRQGMSHNEQF

J gene: TRBJ1-4
V gene: TRBV7-9
CDR3 protein: ASSILGGSGEKLF

J gene: TRBJ1-4
V gene: TRBV27
CDR3 protein: ASSRVRNEKLF

J gene: TRBJ2-4
V gene: TRBV2
CDR3 protein: ASKSASGGLAKNIQY

J gene: TRBJ2-1
V gene: TRBV18
CDR3 protein: ASSRPIGTGRNEQF

J gene: TRBJ1-5
V gene: TRBV5-1
CDR3 protein: ASSPDRGSQPQH

J gene: TRBJ1-4
V gene: TRBV10-2
CDR3 protein: ASSYQGLREKLF

J gene: TRBJ2-5
V gene: TRBV29-1
CDR3 protein: SVPKGGLAGAETQY

J gene: TRBJ2-2
V gene: TRBV29-1
CDR3 protein: SVRREGLSGELF

J gene: TRBJ1-5
V gene: TRBV7-2
CDR3 protein: ASSSTGNSNQPQH

J gene: TRBJ2-6
V gene: TRBV23-1
CDR3 protein: ASSQLRTPGANVLT

J gene: TRBJ1-2
V gene: TRBV19
CDR3 protein: ASTPRKEYGYT